Each of the 10 T cell receptor beta chains below was sequenced from the same sample in a study of shared clonotypes between healthy human individuals. TCRdb's table, derived via immunoSEQ multiplex PCR, lists solely in-frame clones and lacks some. The repertoire holds some 1.4 million clones, with roughly 97% as singletons. The sample was naive CD4+ T cells sorted from blood. Subset meaning: CD45RA+ positively selected. All receptors derive from a man aged 30-40 years in good health.

This clone was seen once. The chain links TRBV9 to TRBJ2-5; TRBD1 is a possible D gene (6 bases). The CDR3 is 14 residues long. Germline lookup yields CDR1 SGDLS and CDR2 YYNGEE. The V gene lost 3 bases and the J gene lost 5 bases, with 14 bases spanning the gap. CDR3 amino acids: CASSADQGMETQYF. The CDR3 nucleotides are TGTGCCAGCAGCGCCGATCAGGGGATGGAGACCCAGTACTTC.

This clone has only a few counts. The gene calls are TRBV7-8 and TRBJ2-2; the D gene is possibly TRBD2 (6 bases). Looked up from germline, CDR1 is SGHVS and CDR2 is FQNEAQ. The CDR3 runs 14 residues. Trimming pared 5 bases from V and 4 bases from J, leaving 11 bases between. CDR3 sequence: CASSPGTSTGELFF. CDR3 DNA: TGTGCCAGCAGCCCCGGGACTTCCACCGGGGAGCTGTTTTTT.

The chain carries TRBV7-8 and TRBJ2-1; weak D call: TRBD1 (6 bases). Germline V gene data show CDR1 as SGHVS and CDR2 as FQNEAQ. The CDR3 covers 14 residues. Trimming left V 1 base short and J 9 bases short, with 13 bases between. This chain's CDR3 is CASSLGRGLVEQFF. In DNA, the CDR3 is TGTGCCAGCAGCTTAGGCAGGGGCCTGGTTGAGCAGTTCTTC.

V gene TRBV5-1 combines with J gene TRBJ1-1; TRBD1 might be the D (5 bases). The CDR3 has 15 amino acids. Trimming pared 0 bases from V and 3 bases from J, leaving 12 bases between. Germline values: CDR1 SGHRS, CDR2 YFSETQ. The CDR3 DNA is TGCGCCAGCAGCTTGGAAGTGGGGGACCACACTGAAGCTTTCTTT. This codes for CASSLEVGDHTEAFF. Full variable domain (missing parts from reference TRBV5-1 and TRBJ1-1): KAGVTQTPRYLIKTRGQQVTLSCSPISGHRSVSWYQQTPGQGLQFLFEYFSETQRNKGNFPGRFSGRQFSNSRSEMNVSTLELGDSALYLCASSLEVGDHTEAFFGQGTRLTVV.

The V and J genes are TRBV4-1 and TRBJ2-1; D not resolved. This CDR3 is 13 amino acids long. V was cut by 1 base and J by 9 bases, with 10 bases left in between. CDR1 is MGHRA, CDR2 YSYEKL, per germline. The DNA for the CDR3 is TGCGCCAGCAGCCAAGGAGGTGTGACTGAGCAGTTCTTC. This translates into CASSQGGVTEQFF.

This chain uses TRBV7-3 with TRBJ2-1; D not resolved. The CDR3 is made up of 13 amino acids. The V end was cut by 5 bases, the J end by 7 bases, with 12 bases between. The germline V gene has CDR1 SGHTA and CDR2 FQGTGA. CDR3 sequence: CASSLFRVNEQFF. Written as DNA, the CDR3 is TGTGCCAGCAGCCTCTTTCGGGTAAATGAGCAGTTCTTC.

The rearrangement joins TRBV7-3 to TRBJ2-1, with 14 bases matching TRBD2. The germline gives CDR1 SGHTA, CDR2 FQGTGA. V lost 5 bases, J lost 6 bases, and 3 bases stayed unmatched. This CDR3 is built from 15 residues. The CDR3 region has the DNA TGTGCCAGCAGCACCGGGACTAGCGGGAGCAATGAGCAGTTCTTC. Its protein is CASSTGTSGSNEQFF.

V and J are TRBV7-9 and TRBJ2-3; 9 nucleotides line up with TRBD2. Germline assignment: CDR1 SEHNR and CDR2 FQNEAQ (reference sequence). Germline trimming cut 2 bases from V and 2 bases from J; bases unmatched to any gene: 5. The CDR3 is made up of 16 amino acids. The CDR3 protein is CASSLRSGGNTDTQYF. The CDR3 nucleotides read TGTGCCAGCAGCTTAAGGAGCGGGGGGAACACAGATACGCAGTATTTT. The full variable domain, completed using reference TRBV7-9 and TRBJ2-3, is DTGVSQNPRHKITKRGQNVTFRCDPISEHNRLYWYRQTLGQGPEFLTYFQNEAQLEKSRLLSDRFSAERPKGSFSTLEIQRTEQGDSAMYLCASSLRSGGNTDTQYFGPGTRLTVL.

The rearrangement uses TRBV5-3 and TRBJ2-1, with a weak D call TRBD2 (6 bases). Being an ORF, TRBV5-3 has a function that is uncertain. V was trimmed by 10 bases and J by 7 bases, leaving 15 bases between them. The CDR3 length is 12 residues. The CDR3 reads CADNGTSNEQFF. DNA of the CDR3: TGTGCCGACAACGGGACTTCTAATGAGCAGTTCTTC.

V gene TRBV5-1 combines with J gene TRBJ2-1; tentatively, D is TRBD1 (6 bases). This CDR3 comprises 16 residues. The germline V and J ends were trimmed by 1 base and 3 bases, with 14 bases remaining between them. CDR1 and CDR2 from the germline V gene are SGHRS and YFSETQ. CDR3 sequence reads: CASSLKDSSLYNEQFF. CDR3 nucleotides: TGCGCCAGCAGCTTGAAGGACAGCTCCCTCTACAATGAGCAGTTCTTC. The complete variable domain, with remaining parts taken from reference TRBV5-1 and TRBJ2-1, reads KAGVTQTPRYLIKTRGQQVTLSCSPISGHRSVSWYQQTPGQGLQFLFEYFSETQRNKGNFPGRFSGRQFSNSRSEMNVSTLELGDSALYLCASSLKDSSLYNEQFFGPGTRLTVL.